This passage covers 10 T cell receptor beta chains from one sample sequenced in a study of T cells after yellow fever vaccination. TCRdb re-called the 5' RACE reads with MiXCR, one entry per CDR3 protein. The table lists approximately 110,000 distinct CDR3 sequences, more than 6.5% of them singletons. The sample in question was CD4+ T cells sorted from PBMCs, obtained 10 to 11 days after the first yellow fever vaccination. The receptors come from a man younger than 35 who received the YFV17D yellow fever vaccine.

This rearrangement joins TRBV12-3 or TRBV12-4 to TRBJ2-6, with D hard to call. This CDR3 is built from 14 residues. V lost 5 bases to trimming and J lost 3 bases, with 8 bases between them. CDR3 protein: CASSRVLGANVLTF. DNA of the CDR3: TGTGCCAGCAGTCGAGTCCTTGGGGCCAACGTCCTGACTTTC.

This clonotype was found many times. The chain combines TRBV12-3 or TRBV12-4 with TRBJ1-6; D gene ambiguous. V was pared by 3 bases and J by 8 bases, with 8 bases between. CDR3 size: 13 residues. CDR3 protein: CASSFTADSPLHF. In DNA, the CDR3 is TGTGCCAGCAGTTTTACAGCCGATTCACCCCTCCACTTT.

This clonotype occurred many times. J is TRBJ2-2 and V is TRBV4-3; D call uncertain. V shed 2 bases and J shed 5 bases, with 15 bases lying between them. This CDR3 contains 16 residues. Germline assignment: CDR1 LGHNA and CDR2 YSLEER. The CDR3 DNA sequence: TGCGCCAGCAGCCAAAGATTCGGTGGTGATACCGGGGAGCTGTTTTTT. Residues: CASSQRFGGDTGELFF.

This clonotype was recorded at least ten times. CDR3 loop: CASSPRQGSNSPLHF. The DNA of the CDR3 is TGTGCCAGCAGCCCCCGGCAGGGGAGTAATTCACCCCTCCACTTT. V is TRBV7-2 and J is TRBJ1-6, with D possibly matching TRBD1 (6 bases). Germline V gene data show CDR1 as SGHTA and CDR2 as FQGNSA. Trimming removed 5 bases at V and 6 bases at J, with 14 bases between. The CDR3 extends over 15 amino acids.

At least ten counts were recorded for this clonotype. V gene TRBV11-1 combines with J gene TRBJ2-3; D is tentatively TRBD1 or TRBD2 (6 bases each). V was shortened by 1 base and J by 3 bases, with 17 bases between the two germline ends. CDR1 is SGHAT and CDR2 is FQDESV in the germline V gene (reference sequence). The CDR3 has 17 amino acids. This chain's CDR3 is CASSLELGQGRTDTQYF. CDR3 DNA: TGTGCCAGCAGCTTAGAGTTGGGCCAGGGGAGGACAGATACGCAGTATTTT.

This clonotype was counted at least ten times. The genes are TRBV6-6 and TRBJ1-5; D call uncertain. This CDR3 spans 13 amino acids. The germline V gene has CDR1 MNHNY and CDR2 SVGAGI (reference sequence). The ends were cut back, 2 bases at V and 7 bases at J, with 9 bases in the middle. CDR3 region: CASSYPGLQPQHF. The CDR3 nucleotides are TGTGCCAGCAGTTACCCTGGGCTCCAGCCCCAGCATTTT.

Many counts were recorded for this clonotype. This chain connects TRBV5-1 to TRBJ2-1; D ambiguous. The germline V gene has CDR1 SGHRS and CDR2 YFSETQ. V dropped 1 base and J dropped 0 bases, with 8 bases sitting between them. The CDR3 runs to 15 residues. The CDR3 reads CASSLWGISYNEQFF. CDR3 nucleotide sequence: TGCGCCAGCAGCTTGTGGGGTATCTCCTACAATGAGCAGTTCTTC.

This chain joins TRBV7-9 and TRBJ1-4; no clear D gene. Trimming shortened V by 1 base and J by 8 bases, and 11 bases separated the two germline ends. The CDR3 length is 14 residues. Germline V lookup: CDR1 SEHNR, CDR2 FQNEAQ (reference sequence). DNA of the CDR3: TGTGCCAGCAGCTTAGGACGGGGTTCGGAAAAACTGTTTTTT. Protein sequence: CASSLGRGSEKLFF.

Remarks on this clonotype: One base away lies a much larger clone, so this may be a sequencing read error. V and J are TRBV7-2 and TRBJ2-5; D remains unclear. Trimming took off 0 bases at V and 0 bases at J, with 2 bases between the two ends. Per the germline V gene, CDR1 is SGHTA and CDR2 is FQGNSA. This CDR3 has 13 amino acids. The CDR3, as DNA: TGTGCCAGCAGCTTAGCGAACCAAGAGACCCAGTACTTC. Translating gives CASSLANQETQYF. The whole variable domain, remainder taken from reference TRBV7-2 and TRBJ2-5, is GAGVSQSPSNKVTEKGKDVELRCDPISGHTALYWYRQSLGQGLEFLIYFQGNSAPDKSGLPSDRFSAERTGGSVSTLTIQRTQQEDSAVYLCASSLANQETQYFGPGTRLLVL.

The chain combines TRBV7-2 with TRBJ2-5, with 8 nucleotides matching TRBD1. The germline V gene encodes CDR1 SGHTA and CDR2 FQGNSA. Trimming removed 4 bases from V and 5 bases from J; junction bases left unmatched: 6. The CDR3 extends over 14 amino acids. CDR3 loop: CASSSNRGSETQYF. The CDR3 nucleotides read TGTGCCAGCAGCTCGAACAGGGGGTCGGAGACCCAGTACTTC.